The TCR beta chain under discussion was sequenced for a study of blood T cell repertoires in COVID-19 (dated by TCRdb to about 2020). Context from the whole study: Collaborator samples came from the United States, Italy and Spain and covered acute and convalescent phases of COVID-19. The prospective study material was composed of cDNA or gDNA derived from T cells, B-cell-depleted T cells, or PBMCs. Subjects who had been exposed to COVID-19, were actively infected with it, or had recovered from it provided the deeply sampled blood TCRbeta repertoires that made up the dataset. The repertoires were made available in a free public database intended to serve as a resource for research on the immune response to SARS-CoV-2. The samples were drawn from the first 160 participants of the ongoing ImmuneRACE study and from some 1,300 subjects provided by 6 global collaborators. A de-identified subject ID, COVID-19 status, age in years and sex were almost always included in the sample metadata. Where HLA class I and class II types were available, the types were taken from metadata supplied by the sample provider, not from assay-based typing. Results and caveats for the whole study, not just this receptor: Clinical and demographic metadata were provided uncurated, with the amount varying by source and participant.

TCRbeta CDR3 regions were amplified from genomic DNA using the immunoSEQ Assay, a bias-controlled multiplex PCR. As for how the authors treated the data: Within the assay, amplification of reference gene primers was used to estimate how many nucleated cells each sample contained. Sequence reads were collapsed and filtered to measure the absolute abundance of every unique TCRbeta CDR3 rearrangement. For each sample, productive Simpson clonality was calculated as the square root of Simpson's diversity index over productive rearrangements. The clones in this table, taken by TCRdb from immuneACCESS, are in-frame only. Not every clone is retained; where verified, under half of the shortfall comes from an unresolved V gene, and the cause of the rest is unknown. V and J calls and clone size are copied from that table; D and trimming were computed from the DNA. The sample table records approximately 210,000 clones; around 90% of these occur just once. The ten largest clones capture 6.5% to 9% of the sample.

As to this clone: The specificity of this receptor is unknown. No base quality information exists; no much larger clone differs at one position.

In the prospective study, participants were about 18 to 95 years old, resided in fewer than 25 geographic areas of the United States, and were enrolled through a virtual design. In the prospective study, cohorts were assigned on the basis of participant-reported clinical history obtained from a screening survey and a study questionnaire. Recovered participants in ImmuneRACE Cohort 3 were defined by two consecutive negative NP/OP PCR tests, clearance by a healthcare professional, or resolution of symptoms. In the prospective study, mobile phlebotomists collected whole blood, serum and a nasopharyngeal or oropharyngeal swab from each participant. Over a roughly 2-month period, participants in the prospective study had the option of providing additional blood draws and questionnaires. Before DNA extraction, prospective study blood samples were shipped either frozen or at room temperature. The TCR was taken from a woman between 18 and 29 years old who had recovered from COVID-19. The specimen sequenced was PBMCs or T cells enriched from blood (not recorded which).

The nucleotide sequence reads as follows: TGTGCCAGCAGCTCGGGCCGGGACAGGGAAGAACATGCGGCTTTCTTT. This codes for CASSSGRDREEHAAFF. Recombination connected TRBV11-2 to TRBJ1-1, with 9 bases aligning to TRBD1. The CDR3 measures 16 amino acids from cysteine to phenylalanine. Here the CDR3 DNA is all that survives: 48 bases in frame from base 1. The germline V and J ends show losses of 4 bases and 11 bases respectively, and no gene match explains 17 bases of the junction. The germline V gene gives CDR1 as SGHAT and CDR2 as FQNNGV. With all but the CDR3 taken from the reference TRBV11-2 and TRBJ1-1 genes, the full variable domain is: EAGVAQSPRYKIIEKRQSVAFWCNPISGHATLYWYQQILGQGPKLLIQFQNNGVVDDSQLPKDRFSAERLKGVDSTLKIQPAKLEDSAVYLCASSSGRDREEHAAFFGQGTRLTVV.